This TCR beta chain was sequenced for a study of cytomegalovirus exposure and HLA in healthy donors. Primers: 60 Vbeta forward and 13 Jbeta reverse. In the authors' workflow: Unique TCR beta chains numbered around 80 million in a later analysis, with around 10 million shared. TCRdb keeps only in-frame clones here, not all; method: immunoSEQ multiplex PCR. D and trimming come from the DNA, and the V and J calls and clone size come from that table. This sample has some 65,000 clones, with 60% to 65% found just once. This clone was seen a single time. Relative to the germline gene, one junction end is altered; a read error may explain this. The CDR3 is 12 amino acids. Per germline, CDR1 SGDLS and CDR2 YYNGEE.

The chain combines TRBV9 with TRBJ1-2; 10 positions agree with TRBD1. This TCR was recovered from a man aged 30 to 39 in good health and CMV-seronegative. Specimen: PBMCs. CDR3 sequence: CASSGDRGRTFF. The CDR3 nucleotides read TGTGCCAGCAGCGGGGACAGGGGACGTACTTTCTTC.